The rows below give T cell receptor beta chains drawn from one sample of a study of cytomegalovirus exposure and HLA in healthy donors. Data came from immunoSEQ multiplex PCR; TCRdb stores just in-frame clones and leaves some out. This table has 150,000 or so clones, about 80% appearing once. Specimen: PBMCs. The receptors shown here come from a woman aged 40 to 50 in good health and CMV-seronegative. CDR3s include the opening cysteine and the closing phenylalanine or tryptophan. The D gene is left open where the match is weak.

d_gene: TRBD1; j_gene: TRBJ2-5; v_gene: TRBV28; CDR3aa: CASSDNDRVRTQYF
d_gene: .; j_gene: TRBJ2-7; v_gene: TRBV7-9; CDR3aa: CSSSLPLSGGSSYEQYF
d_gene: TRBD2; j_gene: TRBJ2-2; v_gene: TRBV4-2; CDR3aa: CASRGEREGSGELFF
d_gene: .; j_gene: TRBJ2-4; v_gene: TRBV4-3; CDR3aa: CASSQGSSQYF
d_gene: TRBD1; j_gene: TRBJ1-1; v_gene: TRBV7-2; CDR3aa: CASSATGGTEAFF
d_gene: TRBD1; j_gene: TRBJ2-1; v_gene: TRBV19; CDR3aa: CASSIGQGRNEQFF
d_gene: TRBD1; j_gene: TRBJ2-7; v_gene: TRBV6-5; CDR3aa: CASSKTGESSYEQYF
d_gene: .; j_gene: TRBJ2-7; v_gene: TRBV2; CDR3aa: CASSETPSNGEQYF
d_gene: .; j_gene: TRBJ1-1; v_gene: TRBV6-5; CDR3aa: CASSYQNQWTEAFF
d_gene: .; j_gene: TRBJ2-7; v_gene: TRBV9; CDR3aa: CASSVGIGDWSYEQYF
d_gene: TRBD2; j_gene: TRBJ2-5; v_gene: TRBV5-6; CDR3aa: CASSHGTSGGETQYF
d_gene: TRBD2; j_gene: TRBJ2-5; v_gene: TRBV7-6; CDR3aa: CASRGGVSPQETQYF
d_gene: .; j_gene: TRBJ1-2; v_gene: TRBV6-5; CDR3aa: CASRGSGGYTF
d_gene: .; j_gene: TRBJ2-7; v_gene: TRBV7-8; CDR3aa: CASSLATDTYEQYF
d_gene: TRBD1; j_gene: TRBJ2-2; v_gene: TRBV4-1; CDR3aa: CASSQAMTGRATGELFF
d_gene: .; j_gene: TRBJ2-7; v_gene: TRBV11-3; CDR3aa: CASSLVPHHEQYF
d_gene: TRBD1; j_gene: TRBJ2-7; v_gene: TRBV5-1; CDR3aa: CASSPGQEPYEQYF
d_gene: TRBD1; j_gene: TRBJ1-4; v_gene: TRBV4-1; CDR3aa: CASSRTGSQEKLFF
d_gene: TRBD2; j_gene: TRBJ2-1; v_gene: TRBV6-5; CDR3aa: CASSYALAGHNEQFF
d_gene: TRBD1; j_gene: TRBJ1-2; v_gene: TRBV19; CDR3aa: CASSIDGSWDSSFGGYTF
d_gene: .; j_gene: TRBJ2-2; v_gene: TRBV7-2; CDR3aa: CASSLVGRNTGELFF
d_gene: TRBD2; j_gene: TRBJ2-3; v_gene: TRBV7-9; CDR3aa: CAMKVAGVDTQYF
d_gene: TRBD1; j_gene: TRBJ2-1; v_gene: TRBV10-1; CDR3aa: CASGTENNEQFF
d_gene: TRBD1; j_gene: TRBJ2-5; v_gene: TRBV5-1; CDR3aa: CASSFQTGVQETQYF
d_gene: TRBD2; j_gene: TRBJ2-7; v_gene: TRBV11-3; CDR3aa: CASSLVAGSEQYF
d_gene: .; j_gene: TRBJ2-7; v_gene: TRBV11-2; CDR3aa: CASSLSVSRRDYEQYF
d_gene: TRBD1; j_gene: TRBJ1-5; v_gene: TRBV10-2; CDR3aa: CASRTGAHQPQHF
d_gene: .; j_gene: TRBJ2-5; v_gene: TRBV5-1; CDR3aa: CASSRGGPQETQYF